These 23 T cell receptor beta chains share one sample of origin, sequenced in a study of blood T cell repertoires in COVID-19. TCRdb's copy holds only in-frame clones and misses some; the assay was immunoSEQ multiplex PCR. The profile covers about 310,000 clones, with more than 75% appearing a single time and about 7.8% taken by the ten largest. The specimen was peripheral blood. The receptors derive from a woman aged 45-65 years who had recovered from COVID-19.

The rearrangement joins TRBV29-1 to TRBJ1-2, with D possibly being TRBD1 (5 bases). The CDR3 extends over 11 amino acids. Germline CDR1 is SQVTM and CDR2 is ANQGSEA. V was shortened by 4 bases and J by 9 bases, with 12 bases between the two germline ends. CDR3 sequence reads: CSVVQGLSYTF. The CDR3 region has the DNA TGCAGCGTTGTCCAGGGCTTGAGCTACACCTTC.

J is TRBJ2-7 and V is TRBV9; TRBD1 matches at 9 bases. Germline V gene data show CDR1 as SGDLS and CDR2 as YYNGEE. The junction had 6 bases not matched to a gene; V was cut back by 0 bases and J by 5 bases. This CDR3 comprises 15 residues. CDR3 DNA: TGTGCCAGCAGCGTAGGGGGGACAGGGACCAACGAGCAGTACTTC. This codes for CASSVGGTGTNEQYF.

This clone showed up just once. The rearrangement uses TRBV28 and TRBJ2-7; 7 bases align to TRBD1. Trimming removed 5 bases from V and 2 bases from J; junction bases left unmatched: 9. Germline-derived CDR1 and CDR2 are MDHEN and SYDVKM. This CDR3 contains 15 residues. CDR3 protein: CASSPVTGTAYEQYF. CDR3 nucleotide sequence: TGTGCCAGCAGTCCCGTGACCGGGACAGCCTACGAGCAGTACTTC.

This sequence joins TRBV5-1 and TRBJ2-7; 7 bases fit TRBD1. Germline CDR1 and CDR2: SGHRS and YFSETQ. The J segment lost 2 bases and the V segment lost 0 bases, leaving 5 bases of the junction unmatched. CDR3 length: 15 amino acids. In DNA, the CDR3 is TGCGCCAGCAGCTTGGATAGGGGGCAGGCCTACGAGCAGTACTTC. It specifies CASSLDRGQAYEQYF. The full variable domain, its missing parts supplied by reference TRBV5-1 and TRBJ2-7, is KAGVTQTPRYLIKTRGQQVTLSCSPISGHRSVSWYQQTPGQGLQFLFEYFSETQRNKGNFPGRFSGRQFSNSRSEMNVSTLELGDSALYLCASSLDRGQAYEQYFGPGTRLTVT.

The DNA for the CDR3 is TGTGCCAGCAGCTCCCTGGCGGGGGGGCCCCTCTATGAGCAGTTCTTC. Translation: CASSSLAGGPLYEQFF. The chain has TRBV7-9 and TRBJ2-1; 9 bases agree with TRBD2. The CDR3 length is 16 residues. Trimming at V came to 4 bases and at J to 8 bases, leaving 12 bases not matched to a gene. Germline loops: CDR1 SEHNR, CDR2 FQNEAQ (reference sequence).

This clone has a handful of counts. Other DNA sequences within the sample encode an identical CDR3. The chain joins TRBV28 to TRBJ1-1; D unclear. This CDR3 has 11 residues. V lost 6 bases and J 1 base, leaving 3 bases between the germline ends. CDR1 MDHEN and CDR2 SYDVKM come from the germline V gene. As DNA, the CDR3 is TGTGCCAGCAGCCAGAACACTGAAGCTTTCTTT. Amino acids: CASSQNTEAFF.

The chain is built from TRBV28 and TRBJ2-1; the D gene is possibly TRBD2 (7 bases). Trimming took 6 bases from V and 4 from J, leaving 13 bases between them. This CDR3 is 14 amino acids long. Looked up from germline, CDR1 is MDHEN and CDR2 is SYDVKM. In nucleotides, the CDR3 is TGTGCCAGCAGAAGCGGGACAACGTACAATGAGCAGTTCTTC. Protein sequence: CASRSGTTYNEQFF. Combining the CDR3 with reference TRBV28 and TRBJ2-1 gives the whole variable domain DVKVTQSSRYLVKRTGEKVFLECVQDMDHENMFWYRQDPGLGLRLIYFSYDVKMKEKGDIPEGYSVSREKKERFSLILESASTNQTSMYLCASRSGTTYNEQFFGPGTRLTVL.

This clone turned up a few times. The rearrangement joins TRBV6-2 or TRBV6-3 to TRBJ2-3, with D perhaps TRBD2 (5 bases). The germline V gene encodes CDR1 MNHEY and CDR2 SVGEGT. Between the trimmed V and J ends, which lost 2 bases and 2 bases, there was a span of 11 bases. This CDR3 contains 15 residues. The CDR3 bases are TGTGCCAGCAGTTACCAACCGGGAACCACAGATACGCAGTATTTT. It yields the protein CASSYQPGTTDTQYF.

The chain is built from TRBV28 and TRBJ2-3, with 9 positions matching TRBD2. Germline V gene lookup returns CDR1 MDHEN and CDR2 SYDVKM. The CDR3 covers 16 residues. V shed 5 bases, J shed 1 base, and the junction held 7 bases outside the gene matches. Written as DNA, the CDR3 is TGTGCCAGCAGTCCAGGACTAGCGTTTGGCACAGATACGCAGTATTTT. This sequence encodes CASSPGLAFGTDTQYF.

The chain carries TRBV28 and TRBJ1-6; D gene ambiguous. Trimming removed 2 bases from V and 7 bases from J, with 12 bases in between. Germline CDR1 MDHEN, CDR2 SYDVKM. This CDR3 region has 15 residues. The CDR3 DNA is TGTGCCAGCAGTTTAATAATTGCGAAGAATTCACCCCTCCACTTT. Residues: CASSLIIAKNSPLHF.

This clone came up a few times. The CDR3 protein is CASSPGPLTGELFF. CDR3 in DNA: TGTGCCAGCAGCCCAGGCCCCCTCACCGGGGAGCTGTTTTTT. The J gene is TRBJ2-2, the V gene TRBV7-2; D is undetermined. This CDR3 has 14 amino acids. V gave up 5 bases and J gave up 4 bases, with 11 bases separating them. CDR1 and CDR2 from the germline V gene are SGHTA and FQGNSA.

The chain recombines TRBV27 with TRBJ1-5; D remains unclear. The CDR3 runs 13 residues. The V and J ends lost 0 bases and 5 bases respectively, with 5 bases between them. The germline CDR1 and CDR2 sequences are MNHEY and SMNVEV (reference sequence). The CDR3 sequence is CASSLSGYQPQHF. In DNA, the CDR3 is TGTGCCAGCAGTTTATCCGGGTATCAGCCCCAGCATTTT.

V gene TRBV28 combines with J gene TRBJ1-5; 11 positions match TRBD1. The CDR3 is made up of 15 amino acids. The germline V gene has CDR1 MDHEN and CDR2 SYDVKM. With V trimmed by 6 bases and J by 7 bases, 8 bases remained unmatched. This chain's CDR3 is CASSPRDRGWQPQHF. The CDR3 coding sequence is TGTGCCAGCAGCCCGAGGGACAGGGGGTGGCAGCCCCAGCATTTT.

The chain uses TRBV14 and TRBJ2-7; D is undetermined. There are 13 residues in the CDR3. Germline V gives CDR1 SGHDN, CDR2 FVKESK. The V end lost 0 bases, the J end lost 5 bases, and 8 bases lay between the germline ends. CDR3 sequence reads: CASSQDRPDEQYF. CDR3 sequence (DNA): TGTGCCAGCAGCCAAGACAGGCCGGACGAGCAGTACTTC.

CDR3 protein: CSVSSGRANEQFF. CDR3 coding DNA: TGCAGCGTCTCGAGCGGGAGGGCCAATGAGCAGTTCTTC. This chain links TRBV29-1 with TRBJ2-1; 10 bases are shared with TRBD2. Unmatched junction bases numbered 5, after V lost 6 bases and J lost 6 bases. Germline V gene data show CDR1 as SQVTM and CDR2 as ANQGSEA. This CDR3 has 13 amino acids.

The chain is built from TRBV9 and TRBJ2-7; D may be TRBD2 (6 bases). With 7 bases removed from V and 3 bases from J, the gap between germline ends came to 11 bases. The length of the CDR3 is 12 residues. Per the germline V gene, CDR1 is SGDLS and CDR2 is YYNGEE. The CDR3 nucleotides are TGTGCCAGCGGGGGGACCGACTACGAGCAGTACTTC. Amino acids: CASGGTDYEQYF.

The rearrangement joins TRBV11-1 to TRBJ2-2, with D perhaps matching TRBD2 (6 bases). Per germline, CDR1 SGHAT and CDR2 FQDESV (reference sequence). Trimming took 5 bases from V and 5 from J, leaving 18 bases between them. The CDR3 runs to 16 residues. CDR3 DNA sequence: TGTGCCAGCAGCCGGACCGGGACTTGGGGGACCGGGGAGCTGTTTTTT. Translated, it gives CASSRTGTWGTGELFF.

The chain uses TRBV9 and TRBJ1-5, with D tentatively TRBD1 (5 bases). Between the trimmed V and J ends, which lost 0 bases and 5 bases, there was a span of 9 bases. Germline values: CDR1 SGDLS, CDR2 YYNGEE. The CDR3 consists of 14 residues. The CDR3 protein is CASSVEPGDQPQHF. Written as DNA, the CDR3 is TGTGCCAGCAGCGTAGAACCGGGGGATCAGCCCCAGCATTTT.

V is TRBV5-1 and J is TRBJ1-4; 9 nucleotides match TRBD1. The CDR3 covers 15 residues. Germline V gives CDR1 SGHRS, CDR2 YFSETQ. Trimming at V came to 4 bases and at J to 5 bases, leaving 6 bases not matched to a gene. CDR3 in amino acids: CASSQDRGGNEKLFF. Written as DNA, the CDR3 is TGCGCCAGCAGCCAGGACAGGGGCGGGAATGAAAAACTGTTTTTT.

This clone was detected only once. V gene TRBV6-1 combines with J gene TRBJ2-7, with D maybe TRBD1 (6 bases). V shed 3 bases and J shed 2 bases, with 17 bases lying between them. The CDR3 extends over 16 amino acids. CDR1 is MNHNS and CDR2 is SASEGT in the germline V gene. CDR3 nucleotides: TGTGCCAGCAGTGATTATCGCGACAGGCCGGCCTACGAGCAGTACTTC. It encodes CASSDYRDRPAYEQYF.

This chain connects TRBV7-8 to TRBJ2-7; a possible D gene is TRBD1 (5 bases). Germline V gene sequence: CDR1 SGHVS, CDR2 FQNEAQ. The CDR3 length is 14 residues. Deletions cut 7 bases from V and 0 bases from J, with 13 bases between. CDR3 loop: CASNGKGPSYEQYF. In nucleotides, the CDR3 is TGTGCCAGCAATGGAAAGGGGCCCTCCTACGAGCAGTACTTC. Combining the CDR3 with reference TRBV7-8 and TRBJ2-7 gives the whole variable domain GAGVSQSPRYKVAKRGQDVALRCDPISGHVSLFWYQQALGQGPEFLTYFQNEAQLDKSGLPSDRFFAERPEGSVSTLKIQRTQQEDSAVYLCASNGKGPSYEQYFGPGTRLTVT.

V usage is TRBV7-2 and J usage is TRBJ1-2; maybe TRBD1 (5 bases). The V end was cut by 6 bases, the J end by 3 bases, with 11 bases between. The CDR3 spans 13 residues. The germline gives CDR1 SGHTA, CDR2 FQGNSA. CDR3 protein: CASRRGQDYGYTF. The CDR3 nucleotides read TGTGCCAGCAGGCGGGGCCAGGACTATGGCTACACCTTC.

The CDR3 nucleotides are TGTGCCAGCAGCTTGGGGCAGCGAGGAAACACCATATATTTT. This codes for CASSLGQRGNTIYF. The gene calls are TRBV7-2 and TRBJ1-3; maybe TRBD1 (5 bases). Germline CDR1 and CDR2: SGHTA and FQGNSA. V lost 3 bases and J 4 bases, leaving 10 bases between the germline ends. This CDR3 comprises 14 residues.